This T cell receptor (beta chain) originates from a study of immune evolution from preneoplasia to lung adenocarcinoma (dated by TCRdb to about 2021). At the level of the whole study: HLA loss of heterozygosity was seen in about 7%, 15% and 30% of AIS, MIA and ADC lesions, and in no AAH lesions. Sample size was based on specimen availability rather than a prior power calculation. A total of 40 to 65 patients with pulmonary nodules who underwent surgical resection were included in the overall cohort. The study profiled immune contexture across lung adenocarcinoma precursors and invasive adenocarcinoma using immune gene expression, TCR sequencing and multiplex immunofluorescence. POLYSOLVER was used to infer Class I HLA alleles from exome data, while LOHHLA was used to detect allele-specific HLA loss. Resected precursor lesions (AAH, AIS, MIA) and invasive adenocarcinomas were compared with paired morphologically normal lung tissue. A total of under 60 patients contributed TCR sequencing data. Whole exome sequencing and methylation data from the same cohort of nodules were integrated with the immune data. It was reported in the study that 85 to 120 samples were used for TCR sequencing. Study-wide conclusions, independent of this receptor: The highest T cell clonality was observed in KRAS-mutant nodules compared with EGFR-mutant or double wild-type lesions. The highest clonality was observed in normal lung, whereas higher T cell density and diversity but lower clonality appeared to be present in later-stage lesions. The findings were based on association rather than direct causation, and larger cohorts with long-term follow-up and longitudinal biopsies were deemed needed. Because every patient came from Japan and China, how well the results apply to Western populations was uncertain. Normal lung had the highest top T cell clone frequencies, which appeared to decline progressively from AAH through AIS, MIA and invasive adenocarcinoma.

The immunoSEQ hsTCRbeta Kit was used to sequence TCR beta CDR3 regions from DNA. On the authors' methods: The ImmunoSEQ Analyzer was used to analyse the TCR sequencing data. T cell clonality was defined as 1 minus Pielou's evenness computed on productive rearrangements. To measure T cell diversity, the inverse Simpson index was applied to productive templates. T cell density was defined as TCR beta template counts normalized to usable DNA, with usable DNA estimated by amplifying and sequencing housekeeping genes. Two-sided Kruskal-Wallis tests were used to compare TCR metrics between histologic stages. TCRdb carries this immuneACCESS record with in-frame sequences only. Its versions omit some clonotypes, under half of them owing to an unresolved V gene in the studies checked, with the rest unexplained. Clonal size and the V and J genes are those of that table, whereas D and trimming came from the DNA. In all, the sample holds around 7,000 clones, and 70% to 80% of those were seen once. The ten largest clonotypes hold approximately 7.9% of the sample.

CDR3 length: 12 amino acids, cysteine to phenylalanine. Only the CDR3 DNA stays, 36 bases, in frame from base 1. CDR1 and CDR2 (SQVTM, ANQGSEA) derive from the germline V gene. The V end loses 6 bases and the J end loses 8 bases, and a stretch of 13 bases separates them. On this clone itself: The antigen it binds to is not known. Per-base qualities were not stored, and no clone one base away is much larger.

Patients underwent resection in Japan or China between the mid-2010s and the late 2010s. Two lung cancer pathologists independently confirmed the histologic diagnosis of each case on H&E slides. Premalignant or tumor cells were enriched for nucleic acid extraction by macro-dissection performed after pathologic assessment. FFPE tissue was used for DNA isolation with the AllPrep DNA/RNA FFPE Kit. The receptor was isolated from a person in their 70s with lung adenocarcinoma. Sequenced: FFPE minimally invasive lung adenocarcinoma tissue. The sample's cell subset or site label, decoded: micro-invasive lung adenocarcinoma (MIA). Recombination connected TRBV29-1 to TRBJ2-2; a tentative D match to TRBD1 spans 6 bases. CDR3 loop: CSVLPGAGELFF. The DNA sequence reads TGCAGCGTCCTTCCAGGGGCAGGGGAGCTGTTTTTT.